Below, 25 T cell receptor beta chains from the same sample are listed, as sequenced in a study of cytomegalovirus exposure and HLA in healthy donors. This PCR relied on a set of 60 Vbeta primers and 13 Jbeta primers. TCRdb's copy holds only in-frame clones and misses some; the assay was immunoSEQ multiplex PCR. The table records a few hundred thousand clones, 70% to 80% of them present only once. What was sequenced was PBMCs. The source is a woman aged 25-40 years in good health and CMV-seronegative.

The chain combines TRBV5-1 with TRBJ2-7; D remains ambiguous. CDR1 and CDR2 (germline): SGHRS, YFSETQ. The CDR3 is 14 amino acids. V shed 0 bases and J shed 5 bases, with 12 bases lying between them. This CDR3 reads CASSLVLKPNEQYF. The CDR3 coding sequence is TGCGCCAGCAGCTTGGTCCTAAAGCCCAACGAGCAGTACTTC. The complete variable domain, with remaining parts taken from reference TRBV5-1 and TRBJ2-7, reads KAGVTQTPRYLIKTRGQQVTLSCSPISGHRSVSWYQQTPGQGLQFLFEYFSETQRNKGNFPGRFSGRQFSNSRSEMNVSTLELGDSALYLCASSLVLKPNEQYFGPGTRLTVT.

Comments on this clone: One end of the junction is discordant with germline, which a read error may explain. CDR3 nucleotides: TGTGCCAGTGACCGGGACTCCCCCTACACTGAGCAGTTCTTC. Protein sequence: CASDRDSPYTEQFF. This sequence joins TRBV2 and TRBJ2-1; D is possibly TRBD2 (6 bases). The CDR3 extends over 14 amino acids. The germline CDR1 and CDR2 sequences are SNHLY and FYNNEI.

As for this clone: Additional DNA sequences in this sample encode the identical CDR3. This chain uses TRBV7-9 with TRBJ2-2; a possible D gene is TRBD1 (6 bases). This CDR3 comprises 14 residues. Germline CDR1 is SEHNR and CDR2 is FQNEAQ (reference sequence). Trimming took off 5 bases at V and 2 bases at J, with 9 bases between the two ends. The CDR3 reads CASSPGTNTGELFF. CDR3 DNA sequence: TGTGCCAGCAGCCCCGGGACAAACACCGGGGAGCTGTTTTTT.

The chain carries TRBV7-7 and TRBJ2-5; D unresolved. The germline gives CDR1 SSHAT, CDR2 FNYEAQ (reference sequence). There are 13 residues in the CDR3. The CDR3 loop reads CAGSLQTGETQYF. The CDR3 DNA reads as TGTGCTGGCAGCTTGCAGACGGGAGAGACCCAGTACTTC.

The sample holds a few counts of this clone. Written as DNA, the CDR3 is TGTGCCAGCAGCTTAGGGGGCGCAGGGTGGGACAATGAGCAGTTCTTC. This codes for CASSLGGAGWDNEQFF. The chain uses TRBV13 and TRBJ2-1; D is possibly TRBD1 (5 bases). Germline loops: CDR1 PRHDT, CDR2 FYEKMQ (reference sequence). Trimming cost V 0 bases and J 5 bases, with 14 bases left between them. This CDR3 has 16 amino acids.

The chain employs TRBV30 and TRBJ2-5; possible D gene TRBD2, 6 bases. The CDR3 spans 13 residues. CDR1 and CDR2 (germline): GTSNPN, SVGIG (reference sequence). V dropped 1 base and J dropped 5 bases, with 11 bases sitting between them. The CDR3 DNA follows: TGTGCCTGGAGTGCCCAGGCGGGGGAGACCCAGTACTTC. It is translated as CAWSAQAGETQYF.

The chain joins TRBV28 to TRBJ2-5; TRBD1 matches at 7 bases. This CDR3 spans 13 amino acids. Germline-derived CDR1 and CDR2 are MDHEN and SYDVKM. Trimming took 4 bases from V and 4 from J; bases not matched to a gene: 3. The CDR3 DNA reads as TGTGCCAGCAGTTCGGACAGGCGAGAGACCCAGTACTTC. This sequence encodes CASSSDRRETQYF.

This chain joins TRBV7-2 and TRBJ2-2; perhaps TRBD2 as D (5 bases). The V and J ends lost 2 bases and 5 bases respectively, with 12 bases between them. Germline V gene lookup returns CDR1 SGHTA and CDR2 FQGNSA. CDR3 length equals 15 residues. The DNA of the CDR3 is TGTGCCAGCAGCTTAAGGCCGGGATATACCGGGGAGCTGTTTTTT. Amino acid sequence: CASSLRPGYTGELFF.

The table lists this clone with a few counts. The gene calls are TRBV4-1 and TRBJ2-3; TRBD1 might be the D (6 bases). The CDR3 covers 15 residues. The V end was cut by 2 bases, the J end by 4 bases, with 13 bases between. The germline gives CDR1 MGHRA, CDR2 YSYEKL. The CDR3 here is CASSQTRGSADTQYF. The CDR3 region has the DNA TGCGCCAGCAGCCAAACGAGGGGGAGTGCAGATACGCAGTATTTT.

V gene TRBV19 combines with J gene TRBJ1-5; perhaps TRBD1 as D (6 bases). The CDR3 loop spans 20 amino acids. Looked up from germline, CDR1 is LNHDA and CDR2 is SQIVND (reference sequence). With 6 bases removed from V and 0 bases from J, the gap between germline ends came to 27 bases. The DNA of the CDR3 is TGTGCCAGTAGCGCTCTAACAAAGCCCGGACAGATCTTTAGCAATCAGCCCCAGCATTTT. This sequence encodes CASSALTKPGQIFSNQPQHF.

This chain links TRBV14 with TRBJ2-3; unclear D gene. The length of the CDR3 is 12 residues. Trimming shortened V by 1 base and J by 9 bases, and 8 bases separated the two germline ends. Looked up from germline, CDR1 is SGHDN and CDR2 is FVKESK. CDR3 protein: CASSQAQNTQYF. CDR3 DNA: TGTGCCAGCAGCCAAGCCCAGAACACGCAGTATTTT.

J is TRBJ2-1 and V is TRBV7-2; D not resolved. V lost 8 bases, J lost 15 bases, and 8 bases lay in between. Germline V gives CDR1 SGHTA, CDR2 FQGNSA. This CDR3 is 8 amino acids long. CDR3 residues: CASGPRFF. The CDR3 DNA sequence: TGTGCCAGCGGGCCAAGGTTCTTC.

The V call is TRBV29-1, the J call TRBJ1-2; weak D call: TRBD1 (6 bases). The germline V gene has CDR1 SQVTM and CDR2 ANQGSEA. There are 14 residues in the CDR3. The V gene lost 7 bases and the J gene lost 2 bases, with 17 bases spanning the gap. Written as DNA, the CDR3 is TGCAGCGCGACGGGACACCAACCGAACTATGGCTACACCTTC. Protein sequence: CSATGHQPNYGYTF.

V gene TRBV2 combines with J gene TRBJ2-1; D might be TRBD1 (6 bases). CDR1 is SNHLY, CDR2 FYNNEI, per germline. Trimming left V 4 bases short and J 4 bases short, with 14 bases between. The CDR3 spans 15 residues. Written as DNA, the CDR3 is TGTGCCAGCAGTGCGCAGACAGGAGGTTACAATGAGCAGTTCTTC. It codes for CASSAQTGGYNEQFF. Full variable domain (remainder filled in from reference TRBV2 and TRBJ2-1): EPEVTQTPSHQVTQMGQEVILRCVPISNHLYFYWYRQILGQKVEFLVSFYNNEISEKSEIFDDQFSVERPDGSNFTLKIRSTKLEDSAMYFCASSAQTGGYNEQFFGPGTRLTVL.

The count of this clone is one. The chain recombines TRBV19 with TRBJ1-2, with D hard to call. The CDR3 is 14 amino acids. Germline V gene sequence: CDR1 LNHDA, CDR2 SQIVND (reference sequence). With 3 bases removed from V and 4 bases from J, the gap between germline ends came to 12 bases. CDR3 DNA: TGTGCCAGTAGTATCTCGGGTTACATCTATGGCTACACCTTC. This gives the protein CASSISGYIYGYTF.

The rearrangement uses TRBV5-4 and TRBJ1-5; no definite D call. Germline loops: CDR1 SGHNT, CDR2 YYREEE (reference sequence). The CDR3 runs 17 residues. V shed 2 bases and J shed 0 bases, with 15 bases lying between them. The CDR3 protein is CASSFMPTFNSNQPQHF. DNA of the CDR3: TGTGCCAGCAGCTTTATGCCAACATTTAATAGCAATCAGCCCCAGCATTTT.

The CDR3 DNA reads TGTGCCAGCAGTGACAGGGTCTCTGGAAACACCATATATTTT. Its translation: CASSDRVSGNTIYF. The chain carries TRBV2 and TRBJ1-3, with a possible D match to TRBD1 (5 bases). CDR1 and CDR2 (germline): SNHLY, FYNNEI. Between the trimmed V and J ends, which lost 3 bases and 0 bases, there was a span of 6 bases. The CDR3 extends over 14 amino acids.

The CDR3 is CASSLDRGGEKLFF. CDR3 DNA sequence: TGTGCCAGCAGCTTAGACAGGGGCGGCGAAAAACTGTTTTTT. The rearrangement links TRBV7-2 to TRBJ1-4, with 7 bases lining up with TRBD1. The V segment lost 1 base and the J segment 8 bases; nucleotides outside the gene matches: 4. CDR3 length: 14 amino acids. The V gene's germline CDR1 is SGHTA and CDR2 FQGNSA.

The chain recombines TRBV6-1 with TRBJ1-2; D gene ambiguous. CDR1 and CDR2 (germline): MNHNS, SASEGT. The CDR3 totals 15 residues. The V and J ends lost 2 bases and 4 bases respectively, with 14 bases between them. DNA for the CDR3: TGTGCCAGCAGTGAATCCCTTCTCTCTCTCTATGGCTACACCTTC. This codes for CASSESLLSLYGYTF.

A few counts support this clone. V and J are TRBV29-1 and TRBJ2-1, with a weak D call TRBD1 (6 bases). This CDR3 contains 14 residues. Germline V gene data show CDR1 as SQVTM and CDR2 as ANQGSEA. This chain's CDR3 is CSVLPHNRAHEQFF. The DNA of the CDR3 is TGCAGTGTTCTACCACATAACAGGGCCCATGAGCAGTTCTTC.

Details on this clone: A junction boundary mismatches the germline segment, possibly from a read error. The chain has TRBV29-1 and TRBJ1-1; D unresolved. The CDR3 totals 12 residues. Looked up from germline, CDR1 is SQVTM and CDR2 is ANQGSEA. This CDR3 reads CSAEGGNTEAFF. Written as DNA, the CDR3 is TGCAGCGCTGAAGGAGGGAACACTGAAGCTTTCTTT. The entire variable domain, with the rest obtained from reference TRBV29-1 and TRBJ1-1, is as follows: SAVISQKPSRDICQRGTSLTIQCQVDSQVTMMFWYRQQPGQSLTLIATANQGSEATYESGFVIDKFPISRPNLTFSTLTVSNMSPEDSSIYLCSAEGGNTEAFFGQGTRLTVV.

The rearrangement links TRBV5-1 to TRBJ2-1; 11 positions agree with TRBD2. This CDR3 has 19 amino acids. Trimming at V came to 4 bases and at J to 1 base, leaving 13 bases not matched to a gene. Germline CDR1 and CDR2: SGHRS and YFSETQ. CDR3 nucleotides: TGCGCCAGCAGCGGACAGGGTTCTAGCGGGAGGAATTCCTACAATGAGCAGTTCTTC. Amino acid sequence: CASSGQGSSGRNSYNEQFF.

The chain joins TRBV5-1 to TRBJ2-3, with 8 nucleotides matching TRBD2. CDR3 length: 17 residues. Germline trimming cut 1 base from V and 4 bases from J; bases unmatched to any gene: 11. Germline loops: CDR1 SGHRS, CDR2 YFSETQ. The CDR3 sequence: CASSLSPRRREADTQYF. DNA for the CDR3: TGCGCCAGCAGCTTGTCTCCAAGGCGGCGGGAGGCAGATACGCAGTATTTT.

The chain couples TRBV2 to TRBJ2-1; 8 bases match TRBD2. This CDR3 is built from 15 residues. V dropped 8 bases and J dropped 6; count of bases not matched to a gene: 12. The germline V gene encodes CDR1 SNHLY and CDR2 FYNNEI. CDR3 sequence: CASWDPGLGGNEQFF. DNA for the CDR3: TGTGCCAGCTGGGATCCGGGACTAGGGGGCAATGAGCAGTTCTTC.

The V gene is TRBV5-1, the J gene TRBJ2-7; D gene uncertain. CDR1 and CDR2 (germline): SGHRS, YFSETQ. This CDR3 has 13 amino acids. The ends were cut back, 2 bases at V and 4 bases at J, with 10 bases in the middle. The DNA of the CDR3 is TGCGCCAGCAGCTTCTTTTCTGCGTACGAGCAGTACTTC. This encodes CASSFFSAYEQYF.